This entry features one T cell receptor beta chain sequence. As yet, its antigen is unknown. V was cut by 6 bases and J by 5 bases, with 8 bases left in between. Germline V gene sequence: CDR1 SGHAT, CDR2 FQDESV (reference sequence). This CDR3 comprises 11 residues. These data originate in a study of shared clonotypes between healthy human individuals. Study-wide results and limits: Naive subsets typically showed greater estimated richness than memory subsets.

In the sorted-subset replicate PCRs, approximately 200 ng DNA, roughly 29,000 T cell genomes, was used. TCRdb keeps only in-frame clones here, not all; method: immunoSEQ multiplex PCR. The data contain approximately 2.5 million clones, 93% of them singletons. This clonotype originated in a man in his late teens or twenties in good health. Some clones in this sample may be carry-over from other donors' samples. The chain is built from TRBV11-1 and TRBJ2-7; no firm D call. Sequencing was performed on naive CD4+ T cells from PBMCs. Subset reported: CD45RA+ positively selected. The CDR3 loop reads CASSFQHEQYF. The CDR3 DNA sequence: TGTGCCAGCAGTTTCCAACACGAGCAGTACTTC.